The 16 T cell receptor beta chains below come from one sample, sequenced in a study of CD8+CD57+ T cells in acquired aplastic anemia. Patients selected for sequencing had displayed CD8+CD57+ cell expansion by flow cytometry. Investigators profiled TCR beta VDJ and CDR3 from genomic DNA template. In TCRdb, the reads were re-called with MiXCR into one record per CDR3 protein. Here the sample spans approximately 470,000 distinct CDR3 sequences, around a third being singletons. Sequencing used sorted CD4+, CD8+, or CD8+CD57+ T cells (not recorded which) from PBMCs. Source of these receptors: a human donor with aplastic anemia.

With regard to this clonotype: A much larger clone lies one base from this, so it may be a read error. The chain joins TRBV7-9 to TRBJ1-1; D not resolved. The CDR3 extends over 12 amino acids. CDR1 is SEHNR, CDR2 FQNEAQ, per germline (reference sequence). CDR3 amino acids: CASGKGSTEALF. The CDR3, as DNA: TGTGCCAGCGGAAAGGGTTCCACTGAAGCTCTCTTT.

The V and J genes are TRBV10-3 and TRBJ2-2; TRBD2 is a possible D gene (6 bases). The V end was cut by 10 bases, the J end by 3 bases, with 18 bases between. The CDR3 is 15 residues long. Germline CDR1 ENHRY, CDR2 SYGVKD. The CDR3 region has the DNA TGTGCCAGCGGGGAGGCAGGGATGGACACCGGGGAGCTGTTTTTT. It encodes CASGEAGMDTGELFF.

As regards this clonotype: It may be a read error: a sequence one base away is much more abundant. The V and J genes are TRBV10-3 and TRBJ1-5, with no clear D. The V gene lost 6 bases and the J gene lost 8 bases, with 14 bases spanning the gap. CDR3 length equals 13 residues. CDR1 ENHRY and CDR2 SYGVKD come from the germline V gene. The CDR3 protein is CAISPWGGEPQHF. The CDR3 DNA follows: TGTGCCATCAGCCCTTGGGGTGGTGAGCCCCAGCATTTT.

This clonotype has a handful of counts. The rearrangement joins TRBV10-3 to TRBJ2-7; 13 positions match TRBD2. The J call may be in error: the DNA end matches TRBJ2-5 better. This CDR3 has 15 amino acids. From germline, CDR1 is ENHRY and CDR2 SYGVKD. Written as DNA, the CDR3 is TGTGCCATAACTGTCACTAGCGGGGGGGCAGAGACCCAGTACTTC. This sequence encodes CAITVTSGGAETQYF.

This clonotype was seen at least ten times. The rearrangement uses TRBV10-3 and TRBJ2-2; D remains ambiguous. This CDR3 region has 13 residues. Germline V gene data show CDR1 as ENHRY and CDR2 as SYGVKD. V was clipped by 6 bases and J by 7 bases, with 12 bases between them. The CDR3, as DNA: TGTGCCATCAGACCTGACTCCTACGGGGAGCTGTTTTTT. Translated: CAIRPDSYGELFF.

This rearrangement joins TRBV19 to TRBJ1-1; D remains ambiguous. From germline, CDR1 is LNHDA and CDR2 SQIVND (reference sequence). The CDR3 is made up of 16 amino acids. V was shortened by 3 bases and J by 1 base, with 15 bases between the two germline ends. DNA for the CDR3: TGTGCCAGTAGTATGATCCGGGGTTGGGCGAACACTGAAGCTTTCTTT. Translated, it gives CASSMIRGWANTEAFF.

In this sample, this clonotype turned up many times. The chain is built from TRBV20-1 and TRBJ1-2; D ambiguous. This CDR3 is built from 14 residues. Germline CDR1 and CDR2: DFQATT and SNEGSKA (reference sequence). V lost 5 bases, J lost 4 bases, and 17 bases lay in between. The CDR3 is CSARTYSRSYGYTF. CDR3 nucleotides: TGCAGTGCTCGTACGTACAGTAGATCCTATGGCTACACCTTC.

In its sample, this clonotype was seen many times. V gene TRBV9 combines with J gene TRBJ2-3; the D is unclear. Germline V gene data show CDR1 as SGDLS and CDR2 as YYNGEE. This CDR3 has 15 amino acids. With 4 bases removed from V and 3 bases from J, the gap between germline ends came to 15 bases. The CDR3 nucleotides read TGTGCCAGCAGCCCCATGATAGCCGCTACAGATACGCAGTATTTT. Its protein product is CASSPMIAATDTQYF.

The table lists this clonotype with a few counts. The CDR3 DNA reads as TGTGCCTGGAAACAGGCGTATAATTCACCCCTCCACTTT. This translates into CAWKQAYNSPLHF. The V and J genes are TRBV30 and TRBJ1-6, with D possibly matching TRBD1 (5 bases). Germline lookup yields CDR1 GTSNPN and CDR2 SVGIG (reference sequence). The V and J ends lost 4 bases and 4 bases respectively, with 8 bases between them. This CDR3 has 13 amino acids.

V usage is TRBV19 and J usage is TRBJ1-5; D is undetermined. The CDR3 covers 14 residues. With 7 bases removed from V and 3 bases from J, the gap between germline ends came to 13 bases. The germline CDR1 and CDR2 sequences are LNHDA and SQIVND (reference sequence). The CDR3 nucleotides read TGTGCCAGTACCCCGGTCGGAGTCAATCAGCCCCAGCATTTT. It encodes CASTPVGVNQPQHF.

The sample holds a few counts of this clonotype. This chain links TRBV7-3 with TRBJ2-2, with D unclear. Germline CDR1 reads SGHTA; CDR2 reads FQGTGA. CDR3 length: 14 amino acids. Trimming took off 0 bases at V and 4 bases at J, with 6 bases between the two ends. The CDR3 reads CASSLTSVTGELFF. The CDR3 DNA reads TGTGCCAGCAGCTTAACGTCGGTCACCGGGGAGCTGTTTTTT.

The sample holds many counts of this clonotype. The rearrangement links TRBV7-2 to TRBJ2-7; D unclear. The CDR3 runs 14 residues. Germline V lookup: CDR1 SGHTA, CDR2 FQGNSA. The V end lost 5 bases, the J end lost 4 bases, and 15 bases lay between the germline ends. In nucleotides, the CDR3 is TGTGCCAGCAGCCGGTCCCCGGTCGGATACGAGCAGTACTTC. Translation gives CASSRSPVGYEQYF.

The chain combines TRBV7-8 with TRBJ2-1; the D is unclear. CDR3 length equals 13 residues. Germline lookup yields CDR1 SGHVS and CDR2 FQNEAQ. V was shortened by 1 base and J by 5 bases, with 6 bases between the two germline ends. The CDR3 nucleotides are TGTGCCAGCAGCTTAGGAAGAGACAATGAGCAGTTCTTC. Amino acid sequence: CASSLGRDNEQFF.

The chain combines TRBV25-1 with TRBJ1-6; possibly TRBD1 for D (6 bases). The CDR3 contains 16 residues. Germline CDR1 MGHDK, CDR2 SYGVNS. Trimming stripped 5 bases from V and 6 bases from J, with 17 bases between. CDR3 sequence: CASSTSRQDLNSPLHF. The CDR3 DNA reads as TGTGCCAGCAGTACCTCGCGACAGGACCTTAATTCACCCCTCCACTTT.

In this sample, this clonotype turned up once. This could be a read error, since a much larger clone is one nucleotide away. This rearrangement joins TRBV29-1 to TRBJ2-2; D is perhaps TRBD1 or TRBD2 (6 bases each). The CDR3 is made up of 12 amino acids. Germline V gene sequence: CDR1 SQVTM, CDR2 ANQGSEA. Trimming took 8 bases from V and 3 from J, leaving 10 bases between them. CDR3 sequence (DNA): TGCAGCACAGGGAGGCACACCGGGGAGCTGTTTTTT. Amino acid sequence: CSTGRHTGELFF.

This clonotype was seen a few times. The rearrangement links TRBV20-1 to TRBJ2-7; TRBD2 might be the D (6 bases). V gave up 5 bases and J gave up 2 bases, with 16 bases separating them. The V gene's germline CDR1 is DFQATT and CDR2 SNEGSKA (reference sequence). The CDR3 loop spans 14 amino acids. DNA of the CDR3: TGCAGTGCTCCCAGTCGGGGGAGTACCTACGAGCAGTACTTC. Translation: CSAPSRGSTYEQYF.